The 23 T cell receptor beta chains in this list originate from one sample, sequenced in a study of blood T cell repertoires in COVID-19. Only in-frame clones appear in the TCRdb table, and some are missing; sequencing was by immunoSEQ multiplex PCR. The profile covers approximately 53,000 clones, with approximately 78% appearing a single time and about 6% taken by the ten largest. The sample was PBMCs or T cells enriched from blood (not recorded which). The receptor source for this set is a woman in her 50s with acute COVID-19.

V gene TRBV6-1 combines with J gene TRBJ2-3, with 9 bases that match TRBD2. Losses at the gene ends were 3 bases for V and 1 base for J; bases not matched to a gene: 2. This CDR3 is built from 15 residues. Germline values: CDR1 MNHNS, CDR2 SASEGT. For the CDR3, the DNA is TGTGCCAGCAGTGAGGAGCGGGGGGGCACAGATACGCAGTATTTT. Encoded protein: CASSEERGGTDTQYF.

The V call is TRBV5-1, the J call TRBJ2-7, with 8 nucleotides matching TRBD1. The CDR3 is 13 amino acids. The J segment lost 7 bases and the V segment lost 5 bases, leaving 8 bases of the junction unmatched. CDR1 SGHRS and CDR2 YFSETQ come from the germline V gene. CDR3 bases: TGCGCCAGCAGTCTTGGACAGGGCGGGGAGCAGTACTTC. It codes for CASSLGQGGEQYF.

The rearrangement joins TRBV7-5 to TRBJ1-1. TRBV7-5 is a pseudogene. The CDR3 is made up of 18 amino acids. In DNA, the CDR3 is TGTGCCAGAAGCCGGGGTAGGGTAATCCAGAATTCGAACACTGAAGCTTTCTTT. This encodes CARSRGRVIQNSNTEAFF.

This chain connects TRBV27 to TRBJ1-6; D is ambiguous. CDR3 length: 14 amino acids. The V end was cut by 6 bases, the J end by 4 bases, with 10 bases between. Germline values: CDR1 MNHEY, CDR2 SMNVEV (reference sequence). CDR3 coding DNA: TGTGCCAGCAGAGGACTCGCGTATAATTCACCCCTCCACTTT. As protein: CASRGLAYNSPLHF.

The CDR3 loop is CASKTSEDTQYF. The CDR3 nucleotides read TGTGCCAGCAAGACTAGCGAGGATACGCAGTATTTT. The chain joins TRBV2 to TRBJ2-3; 8 bases fit TRBD2. V was pared by 7 bases and J by 6 bases, with 3 bases of the junction left unmatched. CDR3 size: 12 residues. CDR1 SNHLY and CDR2 FYNNEI come from the germline V gene.

The CDR3 DNA reads as TGTGCCAGCAGCCCATATGGCTACACCTTC. The encoded protein is CASSPYGYTF. V and J are TRBV5-8 and TRBJ1-2; D gene ambiguous. Germline V gene sequence: CDR1 SGHTS, CDR2 YDEGEE. The CDR3 runs to 10 residues. The V and J ends lost 4 bases and 5 bases respectively, with 3 bases between them.

V usage is TRBV30 and J usage is TRBJ2-5; weak D call: TRBD2 (6 bases). The V end was cut by 4 bases, the J end by 14 bases, with 23 bases between. The CDR3 is 13 amino acids. Germline V gene sequence: CDR1 GTSNPN, CDR2 SVGIG (reference sequence). The CDR3 nucleotides are TGTGCCTGGAAGTCTGGCGGGGTAGAGTTAGGATACTTC. The encoded protein is CAWKSGGVELGYF.

This sequence joins TRBV3-1 (or the pseudogene TRBV3-2) and TRBJ1-1, with D uncertain. Trimming removed 1 base at V and 6 bases at J, with 12 bases between. This CDR3 has 14 amino acids. CDR1 is LGHDT and CDR2 is YNNKEL in the germline V gene (reference sequence). The chain's CDR3 is CASSQVGDDSEAFF. The CDR3, as DNA: TGTGCCAGCAGCCAAGTAGGAGATGACTCTGAAGCTTTCTTT.

This clone was counted only a few times. V and J are TRBV4-1 and TRBJ1-6, with D hard to call. This CDR3 spans 16 amino acids. Germline CDR1 reads MGHRA; CDR2 reads YSYEKL. The V end was cut by 1 base, the J end by 3 bases, with 10 bases between. The CDR3 DNA follows: TGCGCCAGCAGCCAAGGCGAGGCGTTCTATAATTCACCCCTCCACTTT. Encoded protein: CASSQGEAFYNSPLHF.

This clone came up once. This sequence joins TRBV5-1 and TRBJ2-2; tentatively, D is TRBD2 (6 bases). From germline, CDR1 is SGHRS and CDR2 YFSETQ. V lost 6 bases and J 4 bases, leaving 13 bases between the germline ends. The CDR3 extends over 14 amino acids. The CDR3 region has the DNA TGCGCCAGCATCCGGGACTCATCCACCGGGGAGCTGTTTTTT. This sequence encodes CASIRDSSTGELFF.

The rearrangement links TRBV5-1 to TRBJ2-1; possibly TRBD2 for D (6 bases). The V end lost 3 bases, the J end lost 0 bases, and 25 bases lay between the germline ends. Germline assignment: CDR1 SGHRS and CDR2 YFSETQ. CDR3 length: 20 residues. The CDR3 DNA reads as TGCGCCAGCAGCTCCATCCGTACCGGGACTCCCCTTTCCTCCTACAATGAGCAGTTCTTC. Translation gives CASSSIRTGTPLSSYNEQFF.

The chain joins TRBV12-5 to TRBJ1-4; tentative D call: TRBD1 (6 bases). V was clipped by 2 bases and J by 7 bases, with 11 bases between them. CDR1 and CDR2 (germline): LGHNT, FRNRAP. The CDR3 length is 14 residues. This chain's CDR3 is CASGLRLGGEKLFF. The CDR3 DNA sequence: TGTGCTAGTGGTTTGAGGCTAGGGGGTGAAAAACTGTTTTTT.

A single count supports this clone. This chain links TRBV19 with TRBJ2-7, with D possibly matching TRBD1 (6 bases). V was shortened by 1 base and J by 3 bases, with 10 bases between the two germline ends. The CDR3 totals 14 residues. Germline CDR1 is LNHDA and CDR2 is SQIVND (reference sequence). CDR3 sequence (DNA): TGTGCCAGTAGTATAGGGCGCAGGGGCTACGAGCAGTACTTC. It codes for CASSIGRRGYEQYF.

The chain combines TRBV12-5 with TRBJ2-2; 14 bases line up with TRBD2. The length of the CDR3 is 18 residues. The junction had 8 bases not matched to a gene; V was cut back by 5 bases and J by 3 bases. Per the germline V gene, CDR1 is LGHNT and CDR2 is FRNRAP. The CDR3 protein is CASGLRLAGGLDTGELFF. CDR3 nucleotides: TGTGCTAGTGGTCTCCGACTAGCGGGGGGGCTAGACACCGGGGAGCTGTTTTTT.

CDR3 sequence (DNA): TGCGCCAGCAGCTCACAGGGGCCCCTAAGATCTAACACTGAAGCTTTCTTT. Translated: CASSSQGPLRSNTEAFF. The V and J genes are TRBV5-1 and TRBJ1-1; 7 nucleotides line up with TRBD1. V gave up 3 bases and J gave up 2 bases; unmatched junction bases: 13. Germline CDR1 is SGHRS and CDR2 is YFSETQ. The CDR3 is made up of 17 amino acids.

There are a few counts of this clone. This chain joins TRBV2 and TRBJ1-5; D gene ambiguous. With 7 bases removed from V and 0 bases from J, the gap between germline ends came to 13 bases. The CDR3 sequence is 15 residues long. Per germline, CDR1 SNHLY and CDR2 FYNNEI. CDR3 amino acids: CASTPPGYSNQPQHF. The CDR3 DNA sequence: TGTGCCAGCACCCCTCCGGGTTATAGCAATCAGCCCCAGCATTTT.

V and J are TRBV6-6 and TRBJ2-2; no definite D call. The V gene lost 7 bases and the J gene lost 3 bases, with 9 bases spanning the gap. From germline, CDR1 is MNHNY and CDR2 SVGAGI (reference sequence). This CDR3 comprises 13 residues. The CDR3 DNA is TGTGCCAGCACCGACTTGGACACCGGGGAGCTGTTTTTT. Translation gives CASTDLDTGELFF.

This clone was seen a few times. The gene calls are TRBV7-2 and TRBJ1-1; 7 bases are a match to TRBD1. This CDR3 region has 18 residues. Unmatched junction bases numbered 20, after V lost 6 bases and J lost 4 bases. CDR1 is SGHTA and CDR2 is FQGNSA in the germline V gene. The CDR3 DNA follows: TGTGCCAGCAGACCCCGCCGCGACAGGGTTTTAACAGTCACTGAAGCTTTCTTT. Its translation is CASRPRRDRVLTVTEAFF.

This rearrangement joins TRBV19 to TRBJ1-2, with D perhaps TRBD1 (5 bases). V shed 8 bases and J shed 7 bases, with 17 bases lying between them. The CDR3 spans 13 residues. The germline V gene encodes CDR1 LNHDA and CDR2 SQIVND (reference sequence). CDR3 protein: CASQSRGNRGYTF. The CDR3 DNA sequence: TGTGCCAGTCAATCTCGGGGGAACCGTGGCTACACCTTC.

This clone showed up just a few times. The rearrangement uses TRBV10-2 and TRBJ2-5; tentatively, D is TRBD2 (6 bases). The CDR3 sequence is 14 residues long. Germline-derived CDR1 and CDR2 are WSHSY and SAAADI. The V gene lost 6 bases and the J gene lost 0 bases, with 11 bases spanning the gap. This CDR3 is CASRPLANQETQYF. CDR3 DNA: TGCGCCAGCAGGCCGCTAGCGAACCAAGAGACCCAGTACTTC.

This clone occurred a few times. The chain combines TRBV28 with TRBJ2-7, with TRBD2 identical over 12 bases. This CDR3 spans 16 amino acids. J lost 3 bases, V lost 7 bases, and 10 bases had no gene match. Germline CDR1 and CDR2: MDHEN and SYDVKM. The CDR3 sequence is CASMPPTSGGSYEQYF. DNA of the CDR3: TGTGCCAGCATGCCCCCGACTAGCGGGGGTAGCTACGAGCAGTACTTC.

The V and J genes are TRBV3-1 (or the pseudogene TRBV3-2) and TRBJ2-3; 8 nucleotides agree with TRBD2. There are 12 residues in the CDR3. With V trimmed by 1 base and J by 15 bases, 6 bases remained unmatched. Germline V lookup: CDR1 LGHDT, CDR2 YNNKEL (reference sequence). CDR3 coding DNA: TGTGCCAGCAGCCAAGCGGGGACTAGAGCTTATTTT. Amino acid sequence: CASSQAGTRAYF.

V usage is TRBV5-4 and J usage is TRBJ1-1; 7 bases align to TRBD1. The CDR3 runs to 15 residues. V lost 4 bases, J lost 5 bases, and 11 bases stayed unmatched. The V gene's germline CDR1 is SGHNT and CDR2 YYREEE (reference sequence). The CDR3 is CASSPTGGGGTEAFF. In DNA form, the CDR3 reads TGTGCCAGCAGCCCCACAGGAGGGGGCGGAACTGAAGCTTTCTTT.